The sequence of this T cell receptor (beta chain) was determined in a study of T cells in Graves' hyperthyroidism and ophthalmopathy. Across the whole study: Initial diagnosis, before any treatment, was when peripheral blood was collected.

CDR1 and CDR2 (germline): SGHTA, FQGNSA. The CDR3 extends over 15 amino acids. The V end lost 2 bases, the J end lost 2 bases, and 11 bases lay between the germline ends. RNA transcripts yielded amplified TCR beta CDR3 regions. The study used the HTBI primer set for a first-round RT-PCR of the TCR CDR3. MiXCR was run by TCRdb on the multiplex PCR reads, yielding one entry per CDR3 protein. Among about 710,000 distinct CDR3 sequences listed, about 16% were seen once. The chain links TRBV7-2 to TRBJ2-3; tentative D call: TRBD1 (5 bases). Sequenced: blood. The clonotype comes from a man between 18 and 35 years old with Graves' hyperthyroidism. CDR3 sequence (DNA): TGTGCCAGCAGCTTAAACCAGGGATACACAGATACGCAGTATTTT. It codes for CASSLNQGYTDTQYF.